The following is a T cell receptor beta chain sequence with its context. What this receptor recognizes is not known. Base qualities are not recorded, but no much larger clone differs from it by a single base. Library creation used PCR. These reads were obtained on an Illumina HiSeq 2500. TCR libraries were prepared with molecular barcoding, using unique molecular identifiers to normalize TCRbeta repertoire quantification. TCRdb reworked the public reads: Q25 trimming with fastp, MiXCR clone assembly, productive beta chains retained. CDR3 protein sequences are deduplicated, and each keeps its most common genes and DNA. Counted in this sample were just over 950,000 distinct CDR3 sequences; roughly 31% of them appeared once. The top ten clonotypes cover more than 25% of the sample. Taken with the paper, the label for treatment or condition translates to: allogeneic hematopoietic cell transplantation with graft depleted of TCRalphabeta T cells and CD19 B cells. The children who served as transplant recipients had been given grafts of TCRalphabeta/CD19-depleted allogeneic hematopoietic cells.

From its cysteine to its phenylalanine, the CDR3 spans 16 amino acids. Only the CDR3 portion is preserved as DNA: 48 bases, with reading frame beginning at the first base. The germline V and J ends show losses of 0 bases and 3 bases respectively, and no gene match explains 7 bases of the junction. Per the germline V gene (reference sequence), DFQATT is the CDR1 and SNEGSKA is the CDR2. The data were taken from a study of T-cell reconstitution after alpha-beta-depleted transplantation in children (dated by TCRdb to the mid-2010s). Looking at the study overall: Using TCR repertoire profiling, the study quantitatively followed how T-cell immune reconstitution unfolded in children after TCRalphabeta/CD19-depleted allogeneic hematopoietic cell transplantation. General conclusions and limits of the study: In some patients, the high TCRbeta diversity seen at day 60 was put down to recipient T cells and intrathymic progenitors that had survived conditioning. Over the following months the frequencies of hyperexpanded clones went down, and after one year T-cell counts and TCRbeta diversity were mostly credited to newly produced T cells. The apparently early recovery of alphabetaT-cell counts about two months after transplant reportedly depended on only several hundred rapidly expanded clones that came from non-depleted graft cells.

The origin of this receptor is a boy younger than two who had a stem cell transplant for SCID, so the T cells may come from the graft donor. Sequences were derived from PBMCs, mostly from graft donor cells, sampled 360 days after TCRalphabeta/CD19-depleted stem cell transplant. The chain employs TRBV20-1 and TRBJ2-1; 8 bases in between match TRBD2. The CDR3 protein sequence reads: CSARDLGAGDYNEQFF. In nucleotides, the sequence is TGCAGTGCTAGAGATCTCGGAGCGGGGGACTACAATGAGCAGTTCTTC.